Listed here are 16 T cell receptor beta chains from one sample, sequenced in a study of T cell responses to AZD1222 COVID-19 vaccine. Only in-frame clones appear in the TCRdb table, and some are missing; sequencing was by immunoSEQ multiplex PCR. The table includes over 110,000 clones, roughly nine tenths detected once. Material: peripheral blood, obtained on day 0 of AZD1222 vaccination. The receptors shown here come from an adult in good health.

The chain is built from TRBV5-1 and TRBJ2-1; D unclear. Germline V CDR1 and CDR2: SGHRS, YFSETQ. This CDR3 has 14 amino acids. Trimming stripped 1 base from V and 0 bases from J, with 5 bases between. The CDR3 sequence is CASSLTFSYNEQFF. Written as DNA, the CDR3 is TGCGCCAGCAGCTTGACTTTCTCCTACAATGAGCAGTTCTTC.

The rearrangement links TRBV27 to TRBJ1-2, with a weak D call TRBD1 (5 bases). Germline CDR1 and CDR2: MNHEY and SMNVEV (reference sequence). The CDR3 contains 15 residues. Between the trimmed V and J ends, which lost 5 bases and 4 bases, there was a span of 17 bases. Here the CDR3 DNA reads TGTGCCAGCAGTCCTTTTGCCGGGACCTTCTATGGCTACACCTTC. Translation gives CASSPFAGTFYGYTF.

The chain joins TRBV7-2 to TRBJ2-3; no clear D gene. Germline-derived CDR1 and CDR2 are SGHTA and FQGNSA. The CDR3 extends over 14 amino acids. Trimming took 5 bases from V and 4 from J, leaving 13 bases between them. CDR3 residues: CASSRGVAADTQYF. CDR3 in DNA: TGTGCCAGCAGCCGTGGGGTAGCAGCAGATACGCAGTATTTT.

The rearrangement links TRBV4-2 to TRBJ2-1, with 13 nucleotides matching TRBD2. CDR3 length: 16 residues. Per germline, CDR1 LGHNA and CDR2 YNFKEQ. Trimming at V came to 0 bases and at J to 7 bases, leaving 3 bases not matched to a gene. CDR3 nucleotide sequence: TGTGCCAGCAGCCAAGATCGACTAGCGGGGGGAAATGAGCAGTTCTTC. It translates to CASSQDRLAGGNEQFF.

The V call is TRBV2, the J call TRBJ2-2; no firm D call. The CDR3 has 14 amino acids. From germline, CDR1 is SNHLY and CDR2 FYNNEI. V dropped 6 bases and J dropped 1 base, with 9 bases sitting between them. CDR3 bases: TGTGCCAGCAGATCGAACAGGAACACCGGGGAGCTGTTTTTT. It codes for CASRSNRNTGELFF.

This rearrangement joins TRBV19 to TRBJ1-5; no reliable D call. The CDR3 is 15 amino acids. Germline values: CDR1 LNHDA, CDR2 SQIVND (reference sequence). The V end lost 5 bases, the J end lost 1 base, and 12 bases lay between the germline ends. Here the CDR3 reads CASSWTSGSNQPQHF. CDR3 in DNA: TGTGCCAGTAGTTGGACGTCGGGGAGCAATCAGCCCCAGCATTTT.

V gene TRBV12-3 or TRBV12-4 combines with J gene TRBJ1-4; no definite D call. The CDR3 is 13 amino acids. Trimming took 3 bases from V and 5 from J, leaving 7 bases between them. This chain's CDR3 is CASSFGRNEKLFF. The CDR3 bases are TGTGCCAGCAGTTTTGGTCGGAATGAAAAACTGTTTTTT.

The chain carries TRBV6-5 and TRBJ2-3; D is ambiguous. The CDR3 covers 14 residues. Germline V CDR1 and CDR2: MNHEY, SVGAGI. V lost 2 bases and J 4 bases, leaving 10 bases between the germline ends. The CDR3 is CASSYRIGSDTQYF. CDR3 DNA: TGTGCCAGCAGTTACCGGATAGGTTCAGATACGCAGTATTTT.

The chain links TRBV6-5 to TRBJ1-1; D is unresolved. Deletions cut 7 bases from V and 4 bases from J, with 10 bases between. The CDR3 has 12 amino acids. Germline CDR1 and CDR2: MNHEY and SVGAGI. CDR3 protein: CASIRRATEAFF. CDR3 nucleotide sequence: TGTGCCAGCATAAGACGGGCCACTGAAGCTTTCTTT.

This clone came up once. The rearrangement uses TRBV4-1 and TRBJ1-5; perhaps TRBD1 as D (6 bases). This CDR3 comprises 16 residues. Trimming took 1 base from V and 4 from J, leaving 14 bases between them. Germline loops: CDR1 MGHRA, CDR2 YSYEKL. The CDR3 protein is CASSQVEGGWNQPQHF. As DNA, the CDR3 is TGCGCCAGCAGCCAAGTCGAGGGGGGCTGGAATCAGCCCCAGCATTTT.

In nucleotides, the CDR3 is TGTGCCAGCAGCCCGGGACATAAAATCCTCTCTGGGGCCAACGTCCTGACTTTC. Protein product: CASSPGHKILSGANVLTF. The rearrangement joins TRBV11-3 to TRBJ2-6; D is perhaps TRBD1 (6 bases). V lost 5 bases and J 0 bases, leaving 17 bases between the germline ends. Germline V lookup: CDR1 SGHNT, CDR2 YENEEA. The CDR3 has 18 amino acids. The full variable domain, with the rest looked up from reference TRBV11-3 and TRBJ2-6, is EAGVVQSPRYKIIEKKQPVAFWCNPISGHNTLYWYLQNLGQGPELLIRYENEEAVDDSQLPKDRFSAERLKGVDSTLKIQPAELGDSAVYLCASSPGHKILSGANVLTFGAGSRLTVL.

The chain links TRBV25-1 to TRBJ2-6; D is unclear. Deletions cut 4 bases from V and 3 bases from J, with 10 bases between. CDR3 length: 15 amino acids. Germline V gene sequence: CDR1 MGHDK, CDR2 SYGVNS. CDR3 bases: TGTGCCAGCAGTGGTGGGCGCGTTGGGGCCAACGTCCTGACTTTC. Amino acid sequence: CASSGGRVGANVLTF.

The chain recombines TRBV7-6 with TRBJ1-2; 8 bases are shared with TRBD1. The CDR3 is 18 amino acids. J lost 4 bases, V lost 4 bases, and 17 bases had no gene match. Germline values: CDR1 SGHVS, CDR2 FNYEAQ. CDR3 sequence: CASSSGRQGKKKCYGYTF. As DNA, the CDR3 is TGTGCCAGCAGCTCAGGCAGACAGGGGAAGAAGAAATGCTATGGCTACACCTTC.

As DNA, the CDR3 is TGTGCCAGCAGCCAAGGATATTTAACTGAAGCTTTCTTT. Translation gives CASSQGYLTEAFF. J is TRBJ1-1 and V is TRBV3-1 (or the pseudogene TRBV3-2); no definite D call. Trimming took off 1 base at V and 5 bases at J, with 8 bases between the two ends. CDR3 length: 13 amino acids. Germline V gene data show CDR1 as LGHDT and CDR2 as YNNKEL (reference sequence).

The chain combines TRBV5-1 with TRBJ1-4; D not resolved. This CDR3 has 13 residues. Trimming left V 2 bases short and J 5 bases short, with 7 bases between. Germline CDR1 reads SGHRS; CDR2 reads YFSETQ. The CDR3 DNA sequence: TGCGCCAGCAGCTTTGGGTCCAATGAAAAACTGTTTTTT. Its translation: CASSFGSNEKLFF.

The chain links TRBV15 to TRBJ1-5; D might be TRBD1 (5 bases). CDR1 LNHNV and CDR2 YYDKDF come from the germline V gene (reference sequence). V was pared by 0 bases and J by 0 bases, with 12 bases between. The CDR3 is 17 residues long. CDR3 in amino acids: CATSRDLGGYSNQPQHF. CDR3 bases: TGTGCCACCAGCAGAGATCTTGGGGGGTATAGCAATCAGCCCCAGCATTTT.